The 26 T cell receptor beta chains below come from one sample, sequenced in a study of Ad26.COV2.S vaccination and SARS-CoV-2 variants. Treatment meaning: some 20 received Ad26.COV2.S at low or high dose, single or two shots; 5 received placebo; per-sample allocation not given. Specimens were obtained on day 63 following the first vaccine or placebo injection. The method was immunoSEQ multiplex PCR; TCRdb's version includes in-frame clones alone and lacks a portion of them. The table has under 550,000 clones, 85% to 90% seen once; the top ten hold less than 4%. The material was peripheral blood, obtained in a trial of Ad26.COV2.S vaccine versus placebo. Receptors were obtained from a person aged 18-60 years who received the Ad26.COV2.S COVID-19 vaccine or a placebo.

This clone was picked up a small number of times. In DNA, the CDR3 is TGTGCCTGGAGTGTTCCGGACAGATCCTACGAGCAGTACTTC. This sequence encodes CAWSVPDRSYEQYF. This rearrangement joins TRBV30 to TRBJ2-7; possibly TRBD1 for D (6 bases). The V gene lost 0 bases and the J gene lost 1 base, with 10 bases spanning the gap. The germline gives CDR1 GTSNPN, CDR2 SVGIG (reference sequence). The CDR3 loop spans 14 amino acids.

V usage is TRBV5-6 and J usage is TRBJ2-5; D assignment may be TRBD1 or TRBD2 (5 bases each). Trimming removed 4 bases from V and 5 bases from J, with 9 bases in between. The germline V gene encodes CDR1 SGHDT and CDR2 YYEEEE. The CDR3 runs to 12 residues. The CDR3 nucleotides are TGTGCCAGCAGCCGCGAGGGGGAGACCCAGTACTTC. Its protein is CASSREGETQYF. The complete variable domain, with remaining parts taken from reference TRBV5-6 and TRBJ2-5, reads DAGVTQSPTHLIKTRGQQVTLRCSPKSGHDTVSWYQQALGQGPQFIFQYYEEEERQRGNFPDRFSGHQFPNYSSELNVNALLLGDSALYLCASSREGETQYFGPGTRLLVL.

The CDR3 sequence is CASSQVLVGMNTEAFF. Here the CDR3 DNA reads TGCGCCAGCAGCCAAGTTCTGGTCGGTATGAACACTGAAGCTTTCTTT. The chain couples TRBV4-3 to TRBJ1-1, with D hard to call. The V and J ends lost 1 base and 0 bases respectively, with 12 bases between them. The CDR3 extends over 16 amino acids. The germline CDR1 and CDR2 sequences are LGHNA and YSLEER.

The chain employs TRBV7-3 and TRBJ2-3, with a possible D match to TRBD1 (6 bases). The V gene lost 4 bases and the J gene lost 6 bases, with 11 bases spanning the gap. CDR1 SGHTA and CDR2 FQGTGA come from the germline V gene. The CDR3 extends over 13 amino acids. The CDR3 nucleotides are TGTGCCAGCAGCTCGACAGGTGGCGATACGCAGTATTTT. Translating it yields CASSSTGGDTQYF.

This chain connects TRBV19 to TRBJ1-3; no reliable D call. The CDR3 spans 19 residues. In germline, CDR1 is LNHDA, CDR2 SQIVND (reference sequence). V dropped 2 bases and J dropped 0 bases, with 20 bases sitting between them. Here the CDR3 DNA reads TGTGCCAGTAGTATACTTTCCGGACGGCCGACTTTCTCTGGAAACACCATATATTTT. Its translation: CASSILSGRPTFSGNTIYF.

Remarks on this clone: An end of the junction does not agree with germline; a read error may underlie this. V gene TRBV18 combines with J gene TRBJ1-6; perhaps TRBD1 as D (5 bases). This CDR3 comprises 13 residues. Germline CDR1 KGHSH, CDR2 LQKENI. CDR3 amino acids: CASSPSGTGTPTF. The CDR3 region has the DNA TGTGCCAGCTCACCCAGCGGGACCGGGACTCCGACCTTT.

The chain employs TRBV27 and TRBJ2-7, with 7 bases that match TRBD1. Germline-derived CDR1 and CDR2 are MNHEY and SMNVEV (reference sequence). J gave up 2 bases and V 3 bases, and 10 bases lay outside the gene matches. This CDR3 is 16 amino acids long. In DNA, the CDR3 is TGTGCCAGCAGTTTCGACCCGGGACAGCCAACCTACGAGCAGTACTTC. Its protein product is CASSFDPGQPTYEQYF.

This chain links TRBV29-1 with TRBJ1-5, with a tentative D call TRBD1 (6 bases). This CDR3 is built from 12 residues. CDR1 is SQVTM and CDR2 is ANQGSEA in the germline V gene. The V and J ends lost 5 bases and 4 bases respectively, with 9 bases between them. CDR3: CSVRQANQPQHF. The CDR3 DNA is TGCAGCGTTAGACAGGCTAATCAGCCCCAGCATTTT.

Regarding this clone: An end of the junction differs from the germline gene, which may be a read error. This rearrangement joins TRBV19 to TRBJ2-7; D unclear. The CDR3 loop spans 12 amino acids. The germline V gene has CDR1 LNHDA and CDR2 SQIVND (reference sequence). This CDR3 reads CASSVDGYEQYF. The CDR3 coding sequence is TGTGCCAGTAGTGTAGACGGATACGAGCAGTACTTC.

The rearrangement uses TRBV6-2 or TRBV6-3 and TRBJ1-5; 9 bases map to TRBD1. The ends lost 2 bases at V and 6 bases at J; junction bases unmatched: 17. This CDR3 is 19 amino acids long. Germline loops: CDR1 MNHEY, CDR2 SVGEGT. In DNA form, the CDR3 reads TGTGCCAGCAGTTACCCACGAGCACAGGGGGCTATTGGGTCTCAGCCCCAGCATTTT. Translated, it gives CASSYPRAQGAIGSQPQHF.

The chain combines TRBV24-1 with TRBJ2-7; TRBD1 matches at 8 bases. Germline-derived CDR1 and CDR2 are KGHDR and SFDVKD. V shed 4 bases and J 5 bases; nucleotides not matched to a gene: 3. CDR3 length: 13 amino acids. This CDR3 is CATSDVDRDEQYF. CDR3 coding DNA: TGTGCCACCAGTGACGTGGACAGGGACGAGCAGTACTTC.

The chain couples TRBV5-4 to TRBJ1-2, with D possibly TRBD1 on 5 matching bases. V was cut by 4 bases and J by 7 bases, with 11 bases left in between. There are 12 residues in the CDR3. Germline loops: CDR1 SGHNT, CDR2 YYREEE (reference sequence). The CDR3 region is CASSQGPGGYTF. The CDR3 DNA sequence: TGTGCCAGCAGCCAGGGACCGGGTGGCTACACCTTC.

This rearrangement joins TRBV4-3 to TRBJ2-5, with D possibly called TRBD1 or TRBD2 (6 bases each). The CDR3 length is 14 residues. Germline V gives CDR1 LGHNA, CDR2 YSLEER. Trimming pared 8 bases from V and 5 bases from J, leaving 18 bases between. The CDR3 DNA reads as TGCGCCAGCGAGCCAGAGGGGGGCGGTGAGACCCAGTACTTC. Its translation: CASEPEGGGETQYF.

This clone appeared a few times. The chain links TRBV5-1 to TRBJ1-1, with D perhaps matching TRBD1 (6 bases). Trimming removed 4 bases from V and 1 base from J, with 17 bases in between. Germline V gives CDR1 SGHRS, CDR2 YFSETQ. The CDR3 sequence is 16 residues long. DNA for the CDR3: TGCGCCAGCAGCGTCCAGCCAGGGGCGGAGAACACTGAAGCTTTCTTT. Its protein product is CASSVQPGAENTEAFF.

V usage is TRBV7-2 and J usage is TRBJ2-3, with unresolved D. The CDR3 sequence is 15 residues long. The V end lost 1 base, the J end lost 0 bases, and 8 bases lay between the germline ends. Germline CDR1 is SGHTA and CDR2 is FQGNSA. CDR3 sequence reads: CASSLGAVSTDTQYF. Written as DNA, the CDR3 is TGTGCCAGCAGCTTAGGGGCGGTGAGCACAGATACGCAGTATTTT.

The V call is TRBV7-2, the J call TRBJ1-3; D remains unclear. This CDR3 has 15 amino acids. Germline V gene sequence: CDR1 SGHTA, CDR2 FQGNSA. Trimming pared 1 base from V and 2 bases from J, leaving 9 bases between. The CDR3, as DNA: TGTGCCAGCAGCTTAGTTTCGACTCCTGGAAACACCATATATTTT. This sequence encodes CASSLVSTPGNTIYF.

The genes are TRBV7-2 and TRBJ1-2; TRBD1 might be the D (6 bases). V lost 0 bases and J 5 bases, leaving 10 bases between the germline ends. The length of the CDR3 is 14 residues. Germline CDR1 is SGHTA and CDR2 is FQGNSA. Here the CDR3 reads CASSLAGQTYGYTF. CDR3 DNA: TGTGCCAGCAGCTTAGCCGGACAGACTTATGGCTACACCTTC.

This clone appeared a single time. The rearrangement uses TRBV5-8 and TRBJ2-7; 8 bases are shared with TRBD1. Germline-derived CDR1 and CDR2 are SGHTS and YDEGEE. The CDR3 spans 16 residues. With 3 bases clipped from V and 0 bases from J, the junction kept 8 bases outside the gene matches. The CDR3 DNA is TGTGCCAGCAGCTGGGGGACAGGACTTCCCTCCTACGAGCAGTACTTC. Protein: CASSWGTGLPSYEQYF.

The chain recombines TRBV2 with TRBJ2-7, with D possibly TRBD2 on 7 matching bases. Germline lookup yields CDR1 SNHLY and CDR2 FYNNEI. The CDR3 is made up of 16 amino acids. V was pared by 1 base and J by 5 bases, with 18 bases between. In DNA, the CDR3 is TGTGCCAGCAGTGAAGAGGTCGGGGGGCCTCCTCACGAGCAGTACTTC. Amino acid sequence: CASSEEVGGPPHEQYF.

V usage is TRBV5-5 and J usage is TRBJ1-2; TRBD1 matches 7 bases. The CDR3 runs to 15 residues. Germline values: CDR1 SGHKS, CDR2 YYEKEE (reference sequence). With 5 bases clipped from V and 4 bases from J, the junction kept 11 bases outside the gene matches. The CDR3 sequence is CASSRETGASYGYTF. DNA of the CDR3: TGTGCCAGCAGTCGTGAAACAGGGGCCTCCTATGGCTACACCTTC.

A single count supports this clone. The chain has TRBV5-5 and TRBJ2-7, with D tentatively TRBD2 (6 bases). Trimming left V 0 bases short and J 5 bases short, with 21 bases between. This CDR3 region has 17 residues. Germline CDR1 is SGHKS and CDR2 is YYEKEE (reference sequence). The CDR3 loop is CASSLGLRGEVRDEQYF. The CDR3 DNA sequence: TGTGCCAGCAGCTTGGGGTTGCGAGGGGAGGTCCGGGACGAGCAGTACTTC.

Of note for this clone: With a much larger clone just one base away, this may be a read error. The sample has other DNA sequences that encode this CDR3 too. The chain links TRBV12-3 or TRBV12-4 to TRBJ2-5; D gene ambiguous. Trimming took off 5 bases at V and 3 bases at J, with 4 bases between the two ends. The CDR3 has 11 amino acids. The CDR3 sequence: CASSLKETQYF. The CDR3 DNA sequence: TGTGCCAGCAGTCTAAAAGAGACCCAGTACTTC.

The genes are TRBV7-2 and TRBJ2-5, with 7 bases identical to TRBD2. The CDR3 is made up of 14 amino acids. The V gene's germline CDR1 is SGHTA and CDR2 FQGNSA. V trimming: 4 bases; J trimming: 4 bases; junction bases outside the gene matches: 6. The CDR3 coding sequence is TGTGCCAGCAGCTCCTCGGGAGGAAGAGAGACCCAGTACTTC. It encodes CASSSSGGRETQYF.

The chain uses TRBV10-3 and TRBJ1-6; 8 bases align to TRBD1. CDR1 is ENHRY and CDR2 is SYGVKD in the germline V gene. CDR3 length: 14 amino acids. With 2 bases clipped from V and 9 bases from J, the junction kept 3 bases outside the gene matches. The CDR3 region is CAISEGTGGSPLHF. CDR3 sequence (DNA): TGTGCCATCAGTGAGGGGACAGGAGGTTCACCCCTCCACTTT.

The chain employs TRBV6-5 and TRBJ2-1; D not resolved. Trimming cost V 6 bases and J 0 bases, with 9 bases left between them. The CDR3 covers 14 residues. The germline V gene has CDR1 MNHEY and CDR2 SVGAGI. The CDR3 reads CASRSGSSYNEQFF. The CDR3 DNA reads as TGTGCCAGCAGGTCAGGCAGCTCCTACAATGAGCAGTTCTTC.

This chain links TRBV4-3 with TRBJ2-1, with D perhaps TRBD1 (6 bases). The CDR3 extends over 16 amino acids. V was shortened by 0 bases and J by 5 bases, with 14 bases between the two germline ends. The germline V gene has CDR1 LGHNA and CDR2 YSLEER. This CDR3 reads CASSQDRGSRNNEQFF. The CDR3 nucleotides are TGCGCCAGCAGCCAAGATAGGGGGTCTAGAAACAATGAGCAGTTCTTC.